Detailed here is one TCR beta chain. The target of this receptor is not known. Base quality data are lacking; no much larger clone is found one base away. This sample is drawn from a study of CD8 T cells in ankylosing spondylitis (TCRdb year 2017). Study-level background: To find TCR variants linked to disease, the study profiled T cell receptor beta repertoires in ankylosing spondylitis patients and healthy donors. In total, the full study cohort was made up of roughly 110 healthy donors and 25 ankylosing spondylitis patients. Peripheral blood was sampled, and synovial fluid was also collected from ankylosing spondylitis patients.

Spanning cysteine to phenylalanine, the CDR3 consists of 16 amino acids. Here the CDR3 DNA is all that survives: 48 bases in frame from base 1. The germline V gene (reference sequence) provides CDR1 DFQATT and CDR2 SNEGSKA. Cut back by 2 bases and 0 bases, the V and J ends lie 14 bases apart. The sequencer listed for this sample is Illumina HiSeq 2500. Quantitative 5'-RACE with molecular barcodes was the method used to prepare the TCR beta libraries. The authors' analysis ran thus. A new computational method based on a probabilistic model of VDJ rearrangement was used to identify disease-linked TCR variants. The raw public data were reprocessed by TCRdb itself: fastp quality trimming at Q25, MiXCR clonotype calling, in-frame beta chains only. Rows with one shared CDR3 protein collapse into an entry with the most common genes and DNA. TCRdb assigned the V and J calls; the authors' analysis was not used. The sample profile shows hundreds of thousands of distinct CDR3 sequences; around 26% of them were found once. Together, the top ten hold 0.89% of the sample.

What the authors observed across the whole study: A TCR beta motif made up of eight or nine highly homologous amino acid variants appeared to be characteristic of blood from ankylosing spondylitis patients. Some motif variants had previously been reported in the synovial fluid and blood of reactive arthritis patients, which suggests shared mechanisms of disease initiation. The disease-linked clones showed a CD8+ phenotype and occurred at relatively low frequencies in peripheral blood. The disease-linked clones were reported as significantly enriched in matched synovial fluid samples from ankylosing spondylitis patients.

The sequenced sample was blood, either unsorted or a sorted T cell fraction (not recorded which). The chain is made from TRBV20-1 and TRBJ2-1, with TRBD2 tentatively as D gene (6 bases match). The TCR sequence derives from a male donor with ankylosing spondylitis. The encoded CDR3 is CSARSSGGSSYNEQFF. The DNA sequence is TGCAGTGCTAGATCCAGCGGAGGGAGCTCCTACAATGAGCAGTTCTTC.